These 6 T cell receptor beta chains share one sample of origin, sequenced in a study of blood T cell repertoires in COVID-19. The assay was immunoSEQ multiplex PCR, and TCRdb's table has in-frame clones only and misses some. The sample lists about 190,000 clones, around 85% occurring once. The sample comprised PBMCs or T cells enriched from blood (not recorded which). The receptors were sampled from a woman aged 25 to 45 who had recovered from COVID-19.

The rearrangement joins TRBV5-4 to TRBJ1-2; 7 nucleotides line up with TRBD1. J lost 6 bases, V lost 0 bases, and 2 bases had no gene match. The CDR3 is made up of 13 amino acids. Looked up from germline, CDR1 is SGHNT and CDR2 is YYREEE (reference sequence). As DNA, the CDR3 is TGTGCCAGCAGCTTGGGACAGGGTAATGGCTACACCTTC. As protein: CASSLGQGNGYTF.

The chain joins TRBV7-9 to TRBJ2-5; 7 bases match TRBD2. CDR1 is SEHNR and CDR2 is FQNEAQ in the germline V gene (reference sequence). The CDR3 covers 15 residues. Unmatched junction bases numbered 6, after V lost 5 bases and J lost 0 bases. The chain's CDR3 is CASSVRGGDQETQYF. The CDR3 DNA sequence: TGTGCCAGCAGCGTTCGGGGAGGGGACCAAGAGACCCAGTACTTC. The variable domain in full, with the rest retrieved from reference TRBV7-9 and TRBJ2-5, is DTGVSQNPRHKITKRGQNVTFRCDPISEHNRLYWYRQTLGQGPEFLTYFQNEAQLEKSRLLSDRFSAERPKGSFSTLEIQRTEQGDSAMYLCASSVRGGDQETQYFGPGTRLLVL.

The rearrangement joins TRBV7-9 to TRBJ2-2; D gene unclear. Germline CDR1 SEHNR, CDR2 FQNEAQ (reference sequence). The CDR3 has 16 amino acids. V gave up 1 base and J gave up 3 bases, with 12 bases separating them. The CDR3 sequence: CASSLGLRGDTGELFF. Here the CDR3 DNA reads TGTGCCAGCAGCTTAGGATTGAGAGGCGACACCGGGGAGCTGTTTTTT.

This clone was observed a few times. The chain combines TRBV6-5 with TRBJ1-5; tentative D call: TRBD1 (5 bases). CDR1 and CDR2 (germline): MNHEY, SVGAGI. The CDR3 has 15 amino acids. Trimming pared 6 bases from V and 1 base from J, leaving 13 bases between. As DNA, the CDR3 is TGTGCCAGCAGCAGGGTGTCCGAGAGCAATCAGCCCCAGCATTTT. Encoded protein: CASSRVSESNQPQHF.

This chain uses TRBV2 with TRBJ2-7; the D is unclear. The CDR3 is 14 residues long. The germline V gene encodes CDR1 SNHLY and CDR2 FYNNEI. V was trimmed by 6 bases and J by 5 bases, leaving 17 bases between them. The CDR3: CASRLIPPYDEQYF. The CDR3 bases are TGTGCCAGCAGGCTAATACCCCCCTACGACGAGCAGTACTTC.

The rearrangement links TRBV5-1 to TRBJ2-5, with D tentatively TRBD1 (5 bases). Per the germline V gene, CDR1 is SGHRS and CDR2 is YFSETQ. The V gene lost 8 bases and the J gene lost 3 bases, with 20 bases spanning the gap. The CDR3 runs 15 residues. CDR3 nucleotide sequence: TGCGCCAGTGCCCTTTCAGGGTATTTCAAAGAGACCCAGTACTTC. This codes for CASALSGYFKETQYF.